This entry lists 26 T cell receptor beta chains sequenced from one sample in a study of radiotherapy plus CTLA-4 blockade in lung cancer. Using immunoSEQ multiplex PCR, the repertoire was profiled, and TCRdb retains in-frame clones only, with some absent. The table lists over 75,000 clones, less than 90% of them singletons. The source was peripheral blood, collected from a patient treated with radiotherapy plus ipilimumab. The receptors were sampled from a human donor with non-small cell lung cancer who had stable disease on radiotherapy plus ipilimumab.

This chain uses TRBV18 with TRBJ1-4; no clear D gene. The CDR3 is 13 amino acids. From germline, CDR1 is KGHSH and CDR2 LQKENI. Trimming cost V 3 bases and J 4 bases, with 6 bases left between them. The CDR3 DNA is TGTGCCAGCTCACCGGGCCTTAATGAAAAACTGTTTTTT. Amino acids: CASSPGLNEKLFF.

The V gene is TRBV2, the J gene TRBJ1-6, with 9 bases that match TRBD1. V trimming: 3 bases; J trimming: 9 bases; junction bases outside the gene matches: 3. Per germline, CDR1 SNHLY and CDR2 FYNNEI. CDR3 size: 14 residues. CDR3 DNA sequence: TGTGCCAGCAGTGAGGGACAGGGTTCTTCACCCCTCCACTTT. This encodes CASSEGQGSSPLHF.

This sequence joins TRBV7-6 and TRBJ2-7; 7 nucleotides line up with TRBD1. Germline CDR1 and CDR2: SGHVS and FNYEAQ. CDR3 length: 15 amino acids. V shed 3 bases and J 5 bases; nucleotides not matched to a gene: 10. CDR3 region: CASSFRGLGTDEQYF. As DNA, the CDR3 is TGTGCCAGCAGCTTTCGTGGGCTAGGGACAGACGAGCAGTACTTC.

The J gene is TRBJ2-1, the V gene TRBV11-2; the D gene is possibly TRBD2 (5 bases). The CDR3 extends over 11 amino acids. CDR1 SGHAT and CDR2 FQNNGV come from the germline V gene. The V gene lost 2 bases and the J gene lost 15 bases, with 11 bases spanning the gap. The CDR3 DNA reads as TGTGCCAGCAGCTTAAAACTAGTGCTGTTCTTC. It encodes CASSLKLVLFF.

V is TRBV18 and J is TRBJ2-7; D ambiguous. The ends were cut back, 0 bases at V and 3 bases at J, with 6 bases in the middle. The CDR3 covers 13 residues. CDR1 and CDR2 (germline): KGHSH, LQKENI. CDR3 in amino acids: CASSPPTVYEQYF. The CDR3 DNA follows: TGTGCCAGCTCACCACCAACGGTCTACGAGCAGTACTTC.

V gene TRBV5-8 combines with J gene TRBJ2-1, with D possibly TRBD2 on 6 matching bases. Germline values: CDR1 SGHTS, CDR2 YDEGEE. The CDR3 runs 18 residues. V was shortened by 4 bases and J by 0 bases, with 20 bases between the two germline ends. DNA of the CDR3: TGTGCCAGCAGCCCTAGCCCCACACTAGCCCTCTCCTACAATGAGCAGTTCTTC. Residues: CASSPSPTLALSYNEQFF. The complete variable domain, with remaining parts taken from reference TRBV5-8 and TRBJ2-1, reads EAGVTQSPTHLIKTRGQQATLRCSPISGHTSVYWYQQALGLGLQFLLWYDEGEERNRGNFPPRFSGRQFPNYSSELNVNALELEDSALYLCASSPSPTLALSYNEQFFGPGTRLTVL.

The chain has TRBV29-1 and TRBJ2-3; D is perhaps TRBD2 (6 bases). From germline, CDR1 is SQVTM and CDR2 ANQGSEA. Trimming took 4 bases from V and 2 from J, leaving 13 bases between them. This CDR3 is 14 amino acids long. DNA for the CDR3: TGCAGCGTTGCGGAGGGCAGACCCACAGATACGCAGTATTTT. This sequence encodes CSVAEGRPTDTQYF.

This sequence joins TRBV25-1 and TRBJ1-6; 9 bases agree with TRBD1. The CDR3 sequence is 14 residues long. Germline V lookup: CDR1 MGHDK, CDR2 SYGVNS. Unmatched junction bases numbered 4, after V lost 6 bases and J lost 7 bases. CDR3 nucleotide sequence: TGTGCCAGCAGGCCTGACAGGGGGAATTCACCCCTCCACTTT. It is translated as CASRPDRGNSPLHF.

This clone was seen just once. V usage is TRBV7-2 and J usage is TRBJ2-5, with D possibly TRBD2 on 6 matching bases. Trimming shortened V by 5 bases and J by 5 bases, and 15 bases separated the two germline ends. Germline loops: CDR1 SGHTA, CDR2 FQGNSA. This CDR3 has 14 amino acids. In DNA, the CDR3 is TGTGCCAGCAGCCCGTCCCTGGGGAGGGAGACCCAGTACTTC. Translated, it gives CASSPSLGRETQYF.

This clone was observed once. Here the CDR3 DNA reads TGTGCCAGCAGCTTAGTAAGGGGGGGTGGACCCGGGGAGCTGTTTTTT. This encodes CASSLVRGGGPGELFF. This rearrangement joins TRBV7-9 to TRBJ2-2, with a weak D call TRBD2 (7 bases). This CDR3 is built from 16 residues. V was pared by 1 base and J by 6 bases, with 15 bases between. CDR1 is SEHNR, CDR2 FQNEAQ, per germline (reference sequence). Full variable domain (outside the CDR3, taken from reference TRBV7-9 and TRBJ2-2): DTGVSQNPRHKITKRGQNVTFRCDPISEHNRLYWYRQTLGQGPEFLTYFQNEAQLEKSRLLSDRFSAERPKGSFSTLEIQRTEQGDSAMYLCASSLVRGGGPGELFFGEGSRLTVL.

The J gene is TRBJ1-1, the V gene TRBV7-9; D not certain. CDR3 length: 15 residues. From germline, CDR1 is SEHNR and CDR2 FQNEAQ (reference sequence). With 5 bases removed from V and 8 bases from J, the gap between germline ends came to 21 bases. The CDR3 bases are TGTGCCAGCAGCGAGGTCCTCGGCGGCGTGAAGGAAGCTTTCTTT. This sequence encodes CASSEVLGGVKEAFF.

The chain has TRBV6-1 and TRBJ1-1, with D perhaps matching TRBD1 (6 bases). Per the germline V gene, CDR1 is MNHNS and CDR2 is SASEGT. V lost 4 bases to trimming and J lost 5 bases, with 14 bases between them. CDR3 size: 14 residues. The CDR3 nucleotides are TGTGCCAGCAGTGTAGGGCAGGGGTGGACTGAAGCTTTCTTT. It translates to CASSVGQGWTEAFF.

This clone is categorized as medium-sized. The chain combines TRBV6-6 with TRBJ1-3, with a weak D call TRBD1 (6 bases). There are 15 residues in the CDR3. In germline, CDR1 is MNHNY, CDR2 SVGAGI (reference sequence). V lost 2 bases to trimming and J lost 0 bases, with 8 bases between them. CDR3 DNA sequence: TGTGCCAGCAGTTACGAGGGGGTCTCTGGAAACACCATATATTTT. Translating gives CASSYEGVSGNTIYF.

This chain links TRBV5-1 with TRBJ2-2; TRBD2 aligns across 8 bases. V shed 2 bases and J 1 base; nucleotides not matched to a gene: 4. The germline V gene encodes CDR1 SGHRS and CDR2 YFSETQ. This CDR3 has 16 amino acids. The CDR3 here is CASSLVAGQNTGELFF. The DNA of the CDR3 is TGCGCCAGCAGCTTAGTAGCGGGGCAGAACACCGGGGAGCTGTTTTTT.

The chain carries TRBV2 and TRBJ1-1; 8 nucleotides agree with TRBD1. The V gene's germline CDR1 is SNHLY and CDR2 FYNNEI. This CDR3 has 12 residues. The J segment lost 8 bases and the V segment lost 6 bases, leaving 5 bases of the junction unmatched. The CDR3 loop is CASRTRTGEAFF. Here the CDR3 DNA reads TGTGCCAGCAGAACCAGGACAGGGGAAGCTTTCTTT.

This chain uses TRBV5-5 with TRBJ1-4; tentative D call: TRBD1 (5 bases). The V and J ends lost 4 bases and 8 bases respectively, with 18 bases between them. The CDR3 is 15 amino acids. Per germline, CDR1 SGHKS and CDR2 YYEKEE (reference sequence). CDR3 coding DNA: TGTGCCAGCAGCGTATCCAGTATGGGGGGAGAAAAACTGTTTTTT. Protein: CASSVSSMGGEKLFF.

This clone came up once. V usage is TRBV28 and J usage is TRBJ2-2, with D hard to call. Germline CDR1 reads MDHEN; CDR2 reads SYDVKM. V shed 7 bases and J shed 2 bases, with 11 bases lying between them. The CDR3 has 14 residues. CDR3 coding DNA: TGTGCCAGCATAACCTCTTCCAACACCGGGGAGCTGTTTTTT. Encoded protein: CASITSSNTGELFF.

This clone was recorded only once. This chain joins TRBV27 and TRBJ2-1; D gene ambiguous. There are 13 residues in the CDR3. In germline, CDR1 is MNHEY, CDR2 SMNVEV (reference sequence). V shed 4 bases and J shed 3 bases, with 7 bases lying between them. In DNA form, the CDR3 reads TGTGCCAGCAGTTCCCGCTTCTACAATGAGCAGTTCTTC. This gives the protein CASSSRFYNEQFF.

This clone was picked up a small number of times. This chain connects TRBV29-1 to TRBJ1-4; TRBD1 aligns across 10 bases. This CDR3 is 13 amino acids long. CDR1 is SQVTM and CDR2 is ANQGSEA in the germline V gene. V lost 6 bases, J lost 5 bases, and 3 bases stayed unmatched. CDR3 sequence: CSVRQGANEKLFF. The CDR3 nucleotides read TGCAGCGTCCGACAGGGGGCAAATGAAAAACTGTTTTTT.

V is TRBV19 and J is TRBJ1-2; no definite D call. Trimming removed 6 bases from V and 4 bases from J, with 12 bases in between. The CDR3 runs 13 residues. Germline assignment: CDR1 LNHDA and CDR2 SQIVND (reference sequence). CDR3 sequence: CASRGGQVYGYTF. In DNA, the CDR3 is TGTGCCAGTAGAGGAGGGCAAGTCTATGGCTACACCTTC. Full variable domain (remainder filled in from reference TRBV19 and TRBJ1-2): DGGITQSPKYLFRKEGQNVTLSCEQNLNHDAMYWYRQDPGQGLRLIYYSQIVNDFQKGDIAEGYSVSREKKESFPLTVTSAQKNPTAFYLCASRGGQVYGYTFGSGTRLTVV.

The J gene is TRBJ2-7, the V gene TRBV27; 8 bases are shared with TRBD1. Germline V gives CDR1 MNHEY, CDR2 SMNVEV (reference sequence). Trimming removed 6 bases from V and 3 bases from J; junction bases left unmatched: 7. The CDR3 has 14 amino acids. CDR3 DNA sequence: TGTGCCAGCAGCCGGACAGGGACGGGCTACGAGCAGTACTTC. Its translation: CASSRTGTGYEQYF.

The chain is built from TRBV18 and TRBJ2-1; D ambiguous. This CDR3 is built from 17 residues. Germline CDR1 and CDR2: KGHSH and LQKENI. Trimming left V 1 base short and J 6 bases short, with 19 bases between. CDR3 amino acids: CASSPRQAFDPLNEQFF. CDR3 nucleotides: TGTGCCAGCTCACCACGGCAGGCCTTCGACCCTCTCAATGAGCAGTTCTTC.

The chain uses TRBV11-2 and TRBJ2-1; D assignment may be TRBD1 or TRBD2 (5 bases each). Trimming cost V 1 base and J 8 bases, with 18 bases left between them. Germline V gives CDR1 SGHAT, CDR2 FQNNGV. The CDR3 is made up of 16 amino acids. CDR3 residues: CASSLGQGIGSDEQFF. CDR3 bases: TGTGCCAGCAGCTTAGGGCAGGGAATTGGTAGCGATGAGCAGTTCTTC.

The CDR3 DNA follows: TGTGCCAGCAGCGTAGGGGTGGGGGCGGATGGCTACACCTTC. Translation gives CASSVGVGADGYTF. V usage is TRBV9 and J usage is TRBJ1-2, with TRBD1 as a possible D gene (6 bases). The germline V and J ends were trimmed by 0 bases and 6 bases, with 12 bases remaining between them. CDR3 length: 14 amino acids. Germline CDR1 reads SGDLS; CDR2 reads YYNGEE.

The chain combines TRBV4-2 with TRBJ1-5; tentatively, D is TRBD1 (5 bases). V dropped 0 bases and J dropped 0 bases, with 6 bases sitting between them. Germline V CDR1 and CDR2: LGHNA, YNFKEQ. CDR3 size: 15 residues. The CDR3 here is CASSQEQDSNQPQHF. The CDR3 DNA reads TGTGCCAGCAGCCAAGAACAGGATAGCAATCAGCCCCAGCATTTT.

This clone came up a few times. The chain uses TRBV5-6 and TRBJ2-3; 9 bases agree with TRBD2. There are 15 residues in the CDR3. CDR1 SGHDT and CDR2 YYEEEE come from the germline V gene. V trimming: 3 bases; J trimming: 2 bases; junction bases outside the gene matches: 4. The CDR3 protein is CASSWKRGVTDTQYF. The DNA of the CDR3 is TGTGCCAGCAGCTGGAAGCGGGGGGTCACAGATACGCAGTATTTT. Looking up the rest from reference TRBV5-6 and TRBJ2-3 gives the full variable domain: DAGVTQSPTHLIKTRGQQVTLRCSPKSGHDTVSWYQQALGQGPQFIFQYYEEEERQRGNFPDRFSGHQFPNYSSELNVNALLLGDSALYLCASSWKRGVTDTQYFGPGTRLTVL.